Shown below are 15 T cell receptor beta chains from a single sample sequenced in a study of T cell responses to AZD1222 COVID-19 vaccine. The table came from immunoSEQ multiplex PCR; TCRdb's copy has only in-frame clones and leaves some out. The sample lists more than 100,000 clones; roughly 90% were seen once. The sample was peripheral blood, taken on day 0 of AZD1222 vaccination. Receptor source: an adult in good health.

This chain joins TRBV5-1 and TRBJ2-7, with 8 positions matching TRBD1. Germline V gives CDR1 SGHRS, CDR2 YFSETQ. The CDR3 totals 14 residues. V lost 0 bases to trimming and J lost 4 bases; unmatched junction nucleotides: 3. The CDR3 bases are TGCGCCAGCAGCTTGGTGGGACAGGAGTACGAGCAGTACTTC. This encodes CASSLVGQEYEQYF.

This rearrangement joins TRBV27 to TRBJ2-7; D is ambiguous. The germline CDR1 and CDR2 sequences are MNHEY and SMNVEV (reference sequence). The CDR3 is 14 amino acids. The ends were cut back, 9 bases at V and 3 bases at J, with 18 bases in the middle. CDR3 sequence reads: CASGPGPGIYEQYF. The DNA of the CDR3 is TGTGCCAGTGGTCCGGGCCCCGGTATCTACGAGCAGTACTTC.

This clone occurred a few times. The chain is built from TRBV5-4 and TRBJ1-1; no clear D gene. Deletions cut 3 bases from V and 1 base from J, with 19 bases between. CDR1 is SGHNT and CDR2 is YYREEE in the germline V gene (reference sequence). This CDR3 is 17 amino acids long. This chain's CDR3 is CASSSAESFPGNTEAFF. In DNA, the CDR3 is TGTGCCAGCAGCTCGGCCGAGAGTTTTCCAGGGAACACTGAAGCTTTCTTT.

The rearrangement uses TRBV11-1 and TRBJ1-2; D unclear. Trimming took 2 bases from V and 2 from J, leaving 12 bases between them. This CDR3 has 15 amino acids. CDR1 is SGHAT, CDR2 FQDESV, per germline (reference sequence). CDR3 DNA: TGTGCCAGCAGCTTAAAGTGGCAGATGAACTATGGCTACACCTTC. The encoded protein is CASSLKWQMNYGYTF.

This chain uses TRBV4-1 with TRBJ2-1; possible D gene TRBD1, 6 bases. CDR1 and CDR2 from the germline V gene are MGHRA and YSYEKL. V was pared by 0 bases and J by 0 bases, with 15 bases between. This CDR3 spans 18 amino acids. This CDR3 reads CASSQEGAQGISYNEQFF. CDR3 in DNA: TGCGCCAGCAGCCAAGAGGGGGCGCAGGGGATCTCCTACAATGAGCAGTTCTTC.

The rearrangement uses TRBV7-6 and TRBJ2-2; unclear D gene. The CDR3 loop spans 14 amino acids. The germline V gene has CDR1 SGHVS and CDR2 FNYEAQ. The V gene lost 0 bases and the J gene lost 6 bases, with 8 bases spanning the gap. The CDR3 coding sequence is TGTGCCAGCAGCTTAGCCCCCCGTGCCGGGGAGCTGTTTTTT. Protein: CASSLAPRAGELFF.

This chain connects TRBV30 to TRBJ1-1; TRBD1 matches 8 bases. CDR3 length equals 14 residues. Germline-derived CDR1 and CDR2 are GTSNPN and SVGIG (reference sequence). V trimming: 2 bases; J trimming: 5 bases; junction bases outside the gene matches: 7. CDR3 amino acids: CAWSLGQGVTEAFF. CDR3 DNA sequence: TGTGCCTGGAGTCTAGGACAGGGAGTAACTGAAGCTTTCTTT.

This chain links TRBV23-1 with TRBJ2-7, with 9 nucleotides matching TRBD1. TRBV23-1 is treated as an ORF (open reading frame) with a function not yet certain. V was clipped by 2 bases and J by 7 bases; unmatched bases: 9. This CDR3 is 15 amino acids long. The CDR3, as DNA: TGCGCCAGCAGTCAAATCACCGGGACAGGGATGGAGCAGTACTTC. It yields the protein CASSQITGTGMEQYF.

CDR3 sequence: CASSQDYRTVSYEQYF. The DNA for the CDR3 is TGTGCCAGCAGCCAAGATTATAGAACTGTTTCCTACGAGCAGTACTTC. The V call is TRBV14, the J call TRBJ2-7; no clear D gene. Germline-derived CDR1 and CDR2 are SGHDN and FVKESK. Deletions cut 0 bases from V and 1 base from J, with 13 bases between. This CDR3 has 16 residues.

The V gene is TRBV6-2 or TRBV6-3, the J gene TRBJ2-1; 7 bases line up with TRBD1. The trim removed 5 bases at V and 4 bases at J, leaving 11 bases unmatched. The CDR3 covers 16 residues. In germline, CDR1 is MNHEY, CDR2 SVGEGT. CDR3 in DNA: TGTGCCAGCAGTATCTCTCAGGGGGTCGGGTACAATGAGCAGTTCTTC. This encodes CASSISQGVGYNEQFF.

This chain uses TRBV19 with TRBJ1-4, with 7 positions matching TRBD1. This CDR3 region has 17 residues. Trimming at V came to 7 bases and at J to 4 bases, leaving 15 bases not matched to a gene. The germline V gene encodes CDR1 LNHDA and CDR2 SQIVND (reference sequence). The CDR3 spells CASIEGGTGDGNEKLFF. CDR3 nucleotides: TGTGCCAGTATAGAAGGTGGTACAGGGGACGGTAATGAAAAACTGTTTTTT.

This clone has just one count. One end of the junction is discordant with germline, which a read error may explain. This rearrangement joins TRBV12-3 or TRBV12-4 to TRBJ1-5, with D hard to call. The length of the CDR3 is 10 residues. CDR3 nucleotide sequence: TGTGCCAGCAGCTTAGAGCCCCAGCATTTT. Its protein product is CASSLEPQHF.

The V and J genes are TRBV4-1 and TRBJ2-3, with D tentatively TRBD2 (6 bases). CDR1 and CDR2 (germline): MGHRA, YSYEKL. The CDR3 is 15 residues long. The V end was cut by 1 base, the J end by 3 bases, with 11 bases between. The DNA of the CDR3 is TGCGCCAGCAGCCAAGCTTGGAGGGAGACAGATACGCAGTATTTT. Translating it yields CASSQAWRETDTQYF.

The J gene is TRBJ2-1, the V gene TRBV18, with 11 bases matching TRBD2. Per the germline V gene, CDR1 is KGHSH and CDR2 is LQKENI. The CDR3 loop spans 17 amino acids. After removal of 5 bases from V and 5 bases from J, the junction contained 11 bases not matched to a gene. The CDR3 DNA reads as TGTGCCAGCTCAGATTACACACTAGCGGGAGAGGACAATGAGCAGTTCTTC. It translates to CASSDYTLAGEDNEQFF. Based on the CDR3 plus reference TRBV18 and TRBJ2-1, the full variable domain is NAGVMQNPRHLVRRRGQEARLRCSPMKGHSHVYWYRQLPEEGLKFMVYLQKENIIDESGMPKERFSAEFPKEGPSILRIQQVVRGDSAAYFCASSDYTLAGEDNEQFFGPGTRLTVL.

The J gene is TRBJ2-2, the V gene TRBV5-6; 9 bases are shared with TRBD1. V lost 0 bases to trimming and J lost 3 bases; unmatched junction nucleotides: 3. The CDR3 is 16 residues long. The germline gives CDR1 SGHDT, CDR2 YYEEEE. CDR3 in amino acids: CASSLVQGADTGELFF. The CDR3 DNA is TGTGCCAGCAGCTTGGTACAGGGGGCCGACACCGGGGAGCTGTTTTTT.